This T cell receptor (beta chain) was recovered during a study of blood T cell repertoires in COVID-19. Overall study context: Researchers got acute and convalescent COVID-19 samples from the United States, Italy and Spain. PBMCs, B-cell-depleted T cells, or T cells were the source of the cDNA or gDNA that made up the material.

The table came from immunoSEQ multiplex PCR; TCRdb's copy has only in-frame clones and leaves some out. Found here are about 410,000 clones, around 86% of them singletons; the top ten hold over 1.1%. The germline V and J ends were trimmed by 6 bases and 0 bases, with 15 bases remaining between them. CDR1 and CDR2 (germline): KGHSH, LQKENI. The CDR3 covers 16 residues. What was sequenced was peripheral blood. This sequence originates from a woman aged 30 to 39 with active or convalescent COVID-19. The chain couples TRBV18 to TRBJ2-4; D might be TRBD1 (6 bases). CDR3 protein: CASSPTQGLAKNIQYF. The CDR3 coding sequence is TGTGCCAGCTCCCCAACACAGGGATTAGCCAAAAACATTCAGTACTTC. The whole variable domain, filled in from reference TRBV18 and TRBJ2-4, reads NAGVMQNPRHLVRRRGQEARLRCSPMKGHSHVYWYRQLPEEGLKFMVYLQKENIIDESGMPKERFSAEFPKEGPSILRIQQVVRGDSAAYFCASSPTQGLAKNIQYFGAGTRLSVL.